Listed below are T cell receptor beta chains from one sample, sequenced in a study. One entry per CDR3 protein, called by TCRdb with MiXCR from the 5' RACE reads. The data hold about 57,000 distinct CDR3 sequences, with around 26% observed a single time. Sequencing input: tumor-infiltrating memory CD4+ T cells sorted from the breast tumor. Every receptor here comes from a female donor with breast cancer. Each CDR3 is given with its conserved first and last residue. The D gene is left open where the match is weak. Not all rows give a size; the values are once, few, many and, for expanded clones, a class.

D gene | clone size | J gene | V gene | CDR3 DNA | CDR3 protein
TRBD1 | NA | TRBJ2-1 | TRBV6-6 | TGTGCCAGCAGTCTAGAAGGGGGCGCATGGTTCTTC | CASSLEGGAWFF
NA | NA | TRBJ1-5 | TRBV2 | TGTGCCAGCAGCCAGGAAGGAGGCAACAATCAGCCCCAGCATTTT | CASSQEGGNNQPQHF
NA | few | TRBJ1-2 | TRBV12-3/TRBV12-4 | TGTGCCAGCAGATCGGCCGGGGATTTGGCATATGGCTACACCTTC | CASRSAGDLAYGYTF
TRBD2 | NA | TRBJ2-5 | TRBV12-3/TRBV12-4 | TGTGCCAGCAGCGCCGGACTAGCGGGACTGTCAGAGACCCAGTACTTC | CASSAGLAGLSETQYF
NA | NA | TRBJ2-3 | TRBV10-3 | TGTGCCATCAGTGCAGACAGGAGCGCAGATACGCAGTATTTT | CAISADRSADTQYF
NA | NA | TRBJ2-3 | TRBV9 | TGTGCCAGCAGCGTAGTGGGGGCGAGAATTGATACGCAGTATTTT | CASSVVGARIDTQYF
NA | few | TRBJ2-7 | TRBV28 | TGTGCCAGCAGTTTGGGATTCTACGAGCAGTACTTC | CASSLGFYEQYF
NA | NA | TRBJ2-2 | TRBV11-1 | TGTGCCAGCTCGACCGACATCCGGAACACCGGGGAGCTGTTTTTT | CASSTDIRNTGELFF
TRBD1 | NA | TRBJ1-5 | TRBV9 | TGTGCCAGCAGTCCCCGGGACAGCTTTAATCAGCCCCAGCATTTT | CASSPRDSFNQPQHF
NA | NA | TRBJ2-6 | TRBV7-6 | TGTGCCAGCAGCTCCCGATCTGGGGCCAACGTCCTGACTTTC | CASSSRSGANVLTF
TRBD1 | NA | TRBJ1-1 | TRBV10-1 | TGTGCCAGCAGTACGGACAGGGTGGAAACTGAAGCTTTCTTT | CASSTDRVETEAFF
TRBD1 | few | TRBJ2-2 | TRBV4-3 | TGCGCCAGCAGCCAAGCTGGGACAGTGAACACCGGGGAGCTGTTTTTT | CASSQAGTVNTGELFF
NA | many | TRBJ2-7 | TRBV9 | TGTGCCAGCAGCGCCTCGGACCGTCTTTACGAGCAGTACTTC | CASSASDRLYEQYF
NA | NA | TRBJ2-5 | TRBV7-2 | TGTGCCAGCAGCTTAGGGGTAGCGGCTGATGCCAGGGAGACCCAGTACTTC | CASSLGVAADARETQYF
NA | NA | TRBJ2-1 | TRBV20-1 | TGCAGTGCTAGTAACTCCGGACAGATGCAGTTCTTC | CSASNSGQMQFF
NA | NA | TRBJ1-2 | TRBV2 | TGTGCCACGGGTGACCCAGGCTATGGCTACACCTTC | CATGDPGYGYTF
NA | few | TRBJ1-1 | TRBV12-3/TRBV12-4 | TGTGCCAGCAGTCGGGACAAAGCGGGCACTGAAGCTTTCTTT | CASSRDKAGTEAFF
NA | NA | TRBJ2-3 | TRBV7-9 | TGTGCCAGCAGCTTAGCGTCTGCCCGGGGTACGCAGTATTTT | CASSLASARGTQYF
NA | few | TRBJ2-3 | TRBV14 | TGTGCCAGCAGCCAAGATAGCAGCACAGATACGCAGTATTTT | CASSQDSSTDTQYF
NA | NA | TRBJ1-5 | TRBV20-1 | TGCAGTGCCCAAAGGGGAAATCAGCCCCAGCATTTT | CSAQRGNQPQHF
NA | few | TRBJ2-2 | TRBV4-1 | TGCGCCAGCAGCGACAGGACAGCCACCGGGGAGCTGTTTTTT | CASSDRTATGELFF
NA | NA | TRBJ1-1 | TRBV9 | TGTGCCAGCAGCGCGCACGTGGGGGCAGTGAACACTGAAGCTTTCTTT | CASSAHVGAVNTEAFF
NA | NA | TRBJ2-7 | TRBV29-1 | TGCAGCGTCCAGGCAGCTCTAGGGTCCCTCTACGAGCAGTACTTC | CSVQAALGSLYEQYF
NA | NA | TRBJ2-7 | TRBV20-1 | TGCAGTGCTACAGGGTTTTGGCGCTTC | CSATGFWRF
NA | NA | TRBJ2-3 | TRBV28 | TGTGCCAGCAGTGCCCCCGGGACGCACACAGATACGCAGTATTTT | CASSAPGTHTDTQYF
NA | few | TRBJ1-2 | TRBV6-1 | TGTGCCAGCAGTGAAACAGGACTGAACTATGGCTACACCTTC | CASSETGLNYGYTF
NA | NA | TRBJ2-7 | TRBV9 | TGTGCCAGCAGCGTTACCTTTGGTCCCGACACCAACGAGCAGTACTTC | CASSVTFGPDTNEQYF
NA | NA | TRBJ1-2 | TRBV3-1 | TGTGCCAGCAGCCAATCCGGGGGGCTAGGCTACACCTTC | CASSQSGGLGYTF
NA | NA | TRBJ1-4 | TRBV18 | TGTGCCAGCTCACCTTCAGAGAATGAAAAACTGTTTTTT | CASSPSENEKLFF
NA | NA | TRBJ2-7 | TRBV18 | TGTGCCAGCTCATCTAGGGGGGAAAGCTCCTACGAGCAGTACTTC | CASSSRGESSYEQYF
TRBD1 | NA | TRBJ1-5 | TRBV20-1 | TGCAGTGCTGGGAGACAGGGTAGTCAGCCCCAGCATTTT | CSAGRQGSQPQHF